This is a list of T cell receptor beta chains from one sample in a study of molecular identifiers for immune sequencing clone quantification. TCRdb re-derived calls from the PCR reads in MiXCR, one entry per CDR3 protein. The table includes approximately 500,000 distinct CDR3 sequences, less than 30% detected once. Sequenced material: naive CD8+ T cells from blood, with Jurkat cell RNA spiked in. These receptors were obtained from a human donor in good health. Some libraries in this study had Jurkat cell RNA spiked in. Each CDR3 is given with its conserved first and last residue. D genes are given only for firm matches. Where a row states a size, it is once, few, many or the class of an expanded clone; other rows omit it.

v_gene,abundance,j_gene,d_gene,CDR3nt,CDR3aa
TRBV24-1,few,TRBJ2-2,TRBD1,TGTGCCACCTCGCCACGGGACAGCAACACCGGGGAGCTGTTTTTT,CATSPRDSNTGELFF
TRBV20-1,.,TRBJ2-7,.,TGCAGTGCCCCACTCGGCTACGAGCAGCACTTC,CSAPLGYEQHF
TRBV29-1,few,TRBJ1-1,TRBD1,TGCAGCACAGCAGGGGGAAACACTGAAGCTTTCTTT,CSTAGGNTEAFF
TRBV19,.,TRBJ1-1,.,TGTGCCAGTAGTATCGGAGACACTCCGATTGAAGATTTCTTT,CASSIGDTPIEDFF
TRBV27,few,TRBJ2-2,TRBD2,TGTGCCAGCAGTTTACCCCTAGCGGGAGGTCCTGGGGAGCTGTTTTTT,CASSLPLAGGPGELFF
TRBV7-9,many,TRBJ2-7,.,TGTGCCAGCAGCTTAGTGGCTGGGGAGCAGTACTTC,CASSLVAGEQYF
TRBV21-1,few,TRBJ2-5,.,TGTGCCTACCCTGGAGGTCTGGGGACCCAGTACTTC,CAYPGGLGTQYF
TRBV20-1,many,TRBJ1-1,.,TGCAGTGCTAGAGATCCTACGGGGACCATGAACACTGAAGCTTTCTTT,CSARDPTGTMNTEAFF
TRBV13,few,TRBJ1-1,.,TGTGCCAGCAGCCCCCCGTCGCAGGTCGGACAAGCTTTCTTT,CASSPPSQVGQAFF
TRBV15,many,TRBJ1-5,TRBD1,TGTGCCACCAGCAGAGACAGGGGGCAGCCCCAGCATTTT,CATSRDRGQPQHF
TRBV13,many,TRBJ2-3,TRBD2,TGTGCCAGCAGCCCCCGGGAGGGCCCGGATACGCAGTATTTT,CASSPREGPDTQYF
TRBV10-2,many,TRBJ2-3,TRBD2,TGCGCCAGCACCACGAGCGGGAGCTACCCCTCCACAGATACGCAGTATTTT,CASTTSGSYPSTDTQYF
TRBV7-6,.,TRBJ2-7,.,TGTGCCAGCAGCTTAGCTGACAGGAGGGGTGAGCAGTACTTC,CASSLADRRGEQYF
TRBV18,.,TRBJ2-4,.,TGTGCCAGCTCACCACCAGTTTCAGGGGTGGCCAAAAACATTCAGTACTTC,CASSPPVSGVAKNIQYF
TRBV4-1,many,TRBJ1-1,.,TGCGCCAGCAGCCAAGAGTCATGGGCAGCGAACACTGAAGCTTTCTTT,CASSQESWAANTEAFF
TRBV12-5,many,TRBJ2-7,.,TGTGCTAGTGGTTTTCTGGGGGGCGCGAGGGAGTACTTC,CASGFLGGAREYF
TRBV21-1,.,TRBJ1-5,.,TGTGCCAGCAGCAAAGGAGTTCGTCGGGCGACGGGGAATCAGCCCCAGCATTTT,CASSKGVRRATGNQPQHF
TRBV6-2/TRBV6-3,.,TRBJ2-2,TRBD1,TGTGCCAGCAAACACTGGACAGGGGTGAACGCCGGGGAGCTGTTTTTT,CASKHWTGVNAGELFF
TRBV28,.,TRBJ2-7,.,TGTGCCAGCAGCCCCTTAAGCGGATACTACTACGAGCAGCACTTC,CASSPLSGYYYEQHF
TRBV12-3/TRBV12-4,.,TRBJ2-2,.,TGTGCCAGCAGTTCAATTTCCGGGGAGCTGTTTTTT,CASSSISGELFF
TRBV5-1,few,TRBJ2-7,TRBD1,TGCGCCAGCAGCTCGTCATCCGGGACAGGATCCTACGAGCAGTACTTC,CASSSSSGTGSYEQYF
TRBV5-1,many,TRBJ2-3,.,TGCGCCAGCAGCCCAGTCGGGACTGGCGCAGATACGCAGTATTTT,CASSPVGTGADTQYF
TRBV30,few,TRBJ2-7,.,TGTGCGGCAGGGTCGGGCTACGAGCAGTACTTC,CAAGSGYEQYF
TRBV7-9,.,TRBJ2-1,.,TGTGCCAGCAGCTTAGCGCTGGGGCCGAAGCAGTTCTTC,CASSLALGPKQFF
TRBV7-9,many,TRBJ2-7,.,TGTGCCAGCAGCTCCAAGTTGGGCGAGCAGTACTTC,CASSSKLGEQYF
TRBV20-1,many,TRBJ1-5,.,TGCAGTGCCCAAGCGGGTCTAAATAGCAATCAGCCCCAGCATTTT,CSAQAGLNSNQPQHF
TRBV27,many,TRBJ2-7,TRBD1,TGTGCCAGCAGTTTACACAGGGGGCAGTACGAGCAGTACTTC,CASSLHRGQYEQYF
TRBV6-1,many,TRBJ1-5,.,TGTGCCAGCAGTGACGGGGGGCTCTCTCAGCCCCAGCATTTT,CASSDGGLSQPQHF
TRBV27,many,TRBJ2-7,TRBD1,TGTGCCAGCAGTAAGACAGGGCACGAGCAGTACTTC,CASSKTGHEQYF